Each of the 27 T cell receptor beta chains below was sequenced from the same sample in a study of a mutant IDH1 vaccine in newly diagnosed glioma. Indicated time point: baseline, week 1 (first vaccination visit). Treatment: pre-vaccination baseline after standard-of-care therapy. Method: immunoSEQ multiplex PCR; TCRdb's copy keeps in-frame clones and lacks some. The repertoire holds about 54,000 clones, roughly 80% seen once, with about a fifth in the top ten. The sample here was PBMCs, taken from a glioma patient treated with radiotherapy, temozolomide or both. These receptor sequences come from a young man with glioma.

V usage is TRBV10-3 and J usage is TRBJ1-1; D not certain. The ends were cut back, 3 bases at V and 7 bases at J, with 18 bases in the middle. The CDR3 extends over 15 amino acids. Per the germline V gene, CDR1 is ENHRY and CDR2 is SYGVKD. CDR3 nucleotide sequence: TGTGCCATCAGTGAAAGTCGGTCTGCCTGGGGTGAAGCTTTCTTT. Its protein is CAISESRSAWGEAFF.

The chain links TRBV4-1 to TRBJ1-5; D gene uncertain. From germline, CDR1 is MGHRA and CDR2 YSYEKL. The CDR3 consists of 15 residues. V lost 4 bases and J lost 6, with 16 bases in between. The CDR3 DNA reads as TGCGCCAGCAGCCCTTCGGGGAGGATCCCTCAGCCCCAGCATTTT. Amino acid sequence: CASSPSGRIPQPQHF.

This CDR3 is CASSPEGVASYEQYF. The CDR3 DNA is TGTGCCAGCAGCCCCGAGGGGGTAGCCTCCTACGAGCAGTACTTC. The chain couples TRBV9 to TRBJ2-7; a weak D match, TRBD1 (6 bases). Trimming cost V 4 bases and J 0 bases, with 14 bases left between them. The CDR3 is made up of 15 amino acids. Germline values: CDR1 SGDLS, CDR2 YYNGEE.

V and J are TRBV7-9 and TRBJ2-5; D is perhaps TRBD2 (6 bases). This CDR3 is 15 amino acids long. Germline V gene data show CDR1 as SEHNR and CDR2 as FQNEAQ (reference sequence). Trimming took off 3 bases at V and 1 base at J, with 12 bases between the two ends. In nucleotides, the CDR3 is TGTGCCAGCAGCTTTTCAAGCGGGCCCCAAGAGACCCAGTACTTC. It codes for CASSFSSGPQETQYF.

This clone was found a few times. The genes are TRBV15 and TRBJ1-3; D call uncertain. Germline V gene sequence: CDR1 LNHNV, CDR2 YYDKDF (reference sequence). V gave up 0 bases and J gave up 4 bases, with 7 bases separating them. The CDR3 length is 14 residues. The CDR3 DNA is TGTGCCACCAGCAGAGATCTTTCCGGAAACACCATATATTTT. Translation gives CATSRDLSGNTIYF. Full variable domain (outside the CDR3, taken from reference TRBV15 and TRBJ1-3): DAMVIQNPRYQVTQFGKPVTLSCSQTLNHNVMYWYQQKSSQAPKLLFHYYDKDFNNEADTPDNFQSRRPNTSFCFLDIRSPGLGDTAMYLCATSRDLSGNTIYFGEGSWLTVV.

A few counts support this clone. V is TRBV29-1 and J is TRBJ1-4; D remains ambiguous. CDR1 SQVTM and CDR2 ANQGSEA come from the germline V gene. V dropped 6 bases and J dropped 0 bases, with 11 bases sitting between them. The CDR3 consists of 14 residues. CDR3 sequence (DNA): TGCAGCGTCGCCTCAGGCGCAACTAATGAAAAACTGTTTTTT. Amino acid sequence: CSVASGATNEKLFF.

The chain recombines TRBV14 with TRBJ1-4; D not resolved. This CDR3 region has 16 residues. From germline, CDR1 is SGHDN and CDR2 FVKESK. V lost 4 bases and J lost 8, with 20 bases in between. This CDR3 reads CASSPLGSYVGEKLFF. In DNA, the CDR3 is TGTGCCAGCAGCCCGCTCGGCAGCTACGTGGGAGAAAAACTGTTTTTT.

CDR3 in amino acids: CASSPGVSRAYNEQFF. The CDR3 DNA follows: TGTGCCAGCAGCCCGGGGGTAAGCCGGGCCTACAATGAGCAGTTCTTC. The J gene is TRBJ2-1, the V gene TRBV7-9; weak D call: TRBD2 (6 bases). This CDR3 comprises 16 residues. Per the germline V gene, CDR1 is SEHNR and CDR2 is FQNEAQ (reference sequence). V lost 5 bases, J lost 2 bases, and 16 bases lay in between.

CDR3 nucleotide sequence: TGTGCCAGCAGCTTAGTTTTAGGGTATGGCTACACCTTC. It specifies CASSLVLGYGYTF. This sequence joins TRBV11-2 and TRBJ1-2, with D unclear. This CDR3 has 13 residues. Germline V gene sequence: CDR1 SGHAT, CDR2 FQNNGV. Between the trimmed V and J ends, which lost 1 base and 5 bases, there was a span of 8 bases.

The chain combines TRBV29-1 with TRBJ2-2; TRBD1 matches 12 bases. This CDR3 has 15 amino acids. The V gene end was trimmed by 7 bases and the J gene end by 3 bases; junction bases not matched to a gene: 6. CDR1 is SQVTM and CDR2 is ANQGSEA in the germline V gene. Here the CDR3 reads CSASGQGADTGELFF. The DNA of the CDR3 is TGCAGCGCCTCGGGACAGGGGGCGGACACCGGGGAGCTGTTTTTT.

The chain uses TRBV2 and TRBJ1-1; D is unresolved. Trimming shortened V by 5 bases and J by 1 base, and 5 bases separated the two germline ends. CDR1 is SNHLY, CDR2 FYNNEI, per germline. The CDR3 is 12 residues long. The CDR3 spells CASSIGNTEAFF. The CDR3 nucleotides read TGTGCCAGCAGTATCGGGAACACTGAAGCTTTCTTT.

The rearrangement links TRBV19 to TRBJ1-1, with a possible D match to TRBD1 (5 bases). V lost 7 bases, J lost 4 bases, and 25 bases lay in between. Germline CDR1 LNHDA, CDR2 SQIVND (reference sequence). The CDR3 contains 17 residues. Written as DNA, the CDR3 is TGTGCCAGTATCCCTCCCCGCTGGGGGGGGAGTAGCACTGAAGCTTTCTTT. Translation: CASIPPRWGGSSTEAFF. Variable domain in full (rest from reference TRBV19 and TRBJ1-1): DGGITQSPKYLFRKEGQNVTLSCEQNLNHDAMYWYRQDPGQGLRLIYYSQIVNDFQKGDIAEGYSVSREKKESFPLTVTSAQKNPTAFYLCASIPPRWGGSSTEAFFGQGTRLTVV.

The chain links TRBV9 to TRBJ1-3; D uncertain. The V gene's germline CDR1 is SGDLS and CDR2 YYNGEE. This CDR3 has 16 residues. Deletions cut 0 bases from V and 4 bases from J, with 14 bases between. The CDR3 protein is CASSVVLVRKGNTIYF. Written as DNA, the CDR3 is TGTGCCAGCAGCGTAGTATTGGTCCGGAAAGGAAACACCATATATTTT.

CDR3 protein: CASSQDTPTEYGYTF. DNA of the CDR3: TGTGCCAGCAGCCAAGATACCCCGACAGAATATGGCTACACCTTC. The chain employs TRBV4-2 and TRBJ1-2; D may be TRBD1 (5 bases). The length of the CDR3 is 15 residues. The V end lost 0 bases, the J end lost 5 bases, and 13 bases lay between the germline ends. Germline-derived CDR1 and CDR2 are LGHNA and YNFKEQ.

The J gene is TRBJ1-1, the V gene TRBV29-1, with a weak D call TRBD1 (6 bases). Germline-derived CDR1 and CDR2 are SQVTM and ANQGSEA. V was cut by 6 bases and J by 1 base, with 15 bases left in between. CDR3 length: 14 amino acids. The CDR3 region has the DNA TGCAGCGTGTTGACAGGAGAAAAGAACACTGAAGCTTTCTTT. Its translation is CSVLTGEKNTEAFF.

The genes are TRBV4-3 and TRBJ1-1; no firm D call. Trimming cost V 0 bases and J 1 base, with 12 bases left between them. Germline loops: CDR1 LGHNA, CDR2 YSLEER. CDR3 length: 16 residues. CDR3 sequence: CASSQDDRWGNTEAFF. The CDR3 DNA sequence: TGCGCCAGCAGCCAAGATGATCGGTGGGGGAACACTGAAGCTTTCTTT.

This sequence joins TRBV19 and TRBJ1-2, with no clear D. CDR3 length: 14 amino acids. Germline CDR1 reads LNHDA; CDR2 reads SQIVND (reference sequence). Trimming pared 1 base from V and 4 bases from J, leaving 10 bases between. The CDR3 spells CASSIGRSTYGYTF. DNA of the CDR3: TGTGCCAGTAGTATAGGTAGGAGCACCTATGGCTACACCTTC.

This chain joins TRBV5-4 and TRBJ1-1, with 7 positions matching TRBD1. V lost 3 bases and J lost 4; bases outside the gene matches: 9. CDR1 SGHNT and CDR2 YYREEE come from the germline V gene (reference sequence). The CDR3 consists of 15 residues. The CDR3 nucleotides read TGTGCCAGCAGCTCGGGAGACAGGGCAGGCACTGAAGCTTTCTTT. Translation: CASSSGDRAGTEAFF. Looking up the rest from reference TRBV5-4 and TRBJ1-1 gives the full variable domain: ETGVTQSPTHLIKTRGQQVTLRCSSQSGHNTVSWYQQALGQGPQFIFQYYREEENGRGNFPPRFSGLQFPNYSSELNVNALELDDSALYLCASSSGDRAGTEAFFGQGTRLTVV.

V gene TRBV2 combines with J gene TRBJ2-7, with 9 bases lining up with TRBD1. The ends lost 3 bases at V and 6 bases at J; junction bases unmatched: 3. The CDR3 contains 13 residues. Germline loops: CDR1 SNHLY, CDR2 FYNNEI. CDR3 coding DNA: TGTGCCAGCAGTGAGTGGACAGGGGCCGAGCAGTACTTC. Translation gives CASSEWTGAEQYF.

The DNA for the CDR3 is TGTGCCAGCAGTTTGGTCGGGGGGCTGACGACTGAAGCTTTCTTT. Encoded protein: CASSLVGGLTTEAFF. The chain uses TRBV27 and TRBJ1-1, with a tentative D call TRBD1 (6 bases). Trimming removed 3 bases at V and 5 bases at J, with 16 bases between. The CDR3 runs 15 residues. The germline gives CDR1 MNHEY, CDR2 SMNVEV (reference sequence).

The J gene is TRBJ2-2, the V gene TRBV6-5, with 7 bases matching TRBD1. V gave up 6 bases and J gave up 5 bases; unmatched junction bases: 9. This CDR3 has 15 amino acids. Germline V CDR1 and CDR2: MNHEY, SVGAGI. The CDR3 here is CASRTPRQGTGELFF. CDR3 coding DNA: TGTGCCAGCAGGACACCAAGACAGGGTACCGGGGAGCTGTTTTTT.

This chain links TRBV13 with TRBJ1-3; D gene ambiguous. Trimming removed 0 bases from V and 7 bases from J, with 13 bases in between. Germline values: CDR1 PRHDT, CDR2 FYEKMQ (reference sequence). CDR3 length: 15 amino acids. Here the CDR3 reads CASSLGTRLGNTIYF. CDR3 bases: TGTGCCAGCAGCTTAGGGACACGTCTGGGGAACACCATATATTTT.

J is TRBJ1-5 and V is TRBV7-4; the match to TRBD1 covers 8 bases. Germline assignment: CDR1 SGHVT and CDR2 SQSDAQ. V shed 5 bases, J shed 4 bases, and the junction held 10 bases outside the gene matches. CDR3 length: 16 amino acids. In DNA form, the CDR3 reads TGTGCCAGCAGCCCCAGGGGAGGACAGGGAAATCAGCCCCAGCATTTT. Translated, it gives CASSPRGGQGNQPQHF. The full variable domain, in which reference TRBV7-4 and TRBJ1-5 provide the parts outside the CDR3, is GAGVSQSPRYKVAKRGRDVALRCDSISGHVTLYWYRQTLGQGSEVLTYSQSDAQRDKSGRPSGRFSAERPERSVSTLKIQRTEQGDSAVYLCASSPRGGQGNQPQHFGDGTRLSIL.

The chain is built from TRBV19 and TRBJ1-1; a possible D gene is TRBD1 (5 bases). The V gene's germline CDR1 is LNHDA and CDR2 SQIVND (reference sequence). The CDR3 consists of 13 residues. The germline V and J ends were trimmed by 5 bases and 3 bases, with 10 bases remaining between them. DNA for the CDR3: TGTGCCAGTAGTTCAAGGGGTTACACTGAAGCTTTCTTT. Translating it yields CASSSRGYTEAFF.

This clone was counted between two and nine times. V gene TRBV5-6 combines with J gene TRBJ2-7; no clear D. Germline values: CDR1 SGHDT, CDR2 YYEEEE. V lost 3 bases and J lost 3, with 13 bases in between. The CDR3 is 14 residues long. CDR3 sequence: CASSSDTRVYEQYF. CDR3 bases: TGTGCCAGCAGCTCGGATACACGGGTCTACGAGCAGTACTTC.

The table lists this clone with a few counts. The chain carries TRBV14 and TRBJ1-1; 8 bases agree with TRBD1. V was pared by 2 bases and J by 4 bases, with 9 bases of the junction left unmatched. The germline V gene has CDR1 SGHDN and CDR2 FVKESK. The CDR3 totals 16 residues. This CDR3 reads CASSQTRTGGITEAFF. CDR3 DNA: TGTGCCAGCAGCCAAACCCGAACAGGGGGAATCACTGAAGCTTTCTTT.

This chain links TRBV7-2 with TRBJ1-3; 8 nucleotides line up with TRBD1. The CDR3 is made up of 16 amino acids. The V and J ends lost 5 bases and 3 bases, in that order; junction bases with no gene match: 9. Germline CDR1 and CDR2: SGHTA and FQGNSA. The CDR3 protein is CASSPIQGAGGNTIYF. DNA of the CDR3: TGTGCCAGCAGCCCCATCCAGGGGGCTGGTGGAAACACCATATATTTT. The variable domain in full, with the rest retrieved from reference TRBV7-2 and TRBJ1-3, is GAGVSQSPSNKVTEKGKDVELRCDPISGHTALYWYRQSLGQGLEFLIYFQGNSAPDKSGLPSDRFSAERTGGSVSTLTIQRTQQEDSAVYLCASSPIQGAGGNTIYFGEGSWLTVV.